Listed here are 32 T cell receptor beta chains from one sample, sequenced in a study of shared clonotypes between healthy human individuals. Sequencing was performed with immunoSEQ multiplex PCR; in TCRdb, only in-frame clones are kept and a portion is missing. The sample holds around 1.4 million clones, just under 99% seen once. Material: naive CD4+ T cells sorted from blood. Subset indicated: CD45RA+ positively selected. These receptors came from a man younger than 40 in good health.

This chain links TRBV7-9 with TRBJ2-1; D is unclear. Trimming left V 0 bases short and J 8 bases short, with 11 bases between. Germline lookup yields CDR1 SEHNR and CDR2 FQNEAQ (reference sequence). This CDR3 has 14 amino acids. The CDR3 is CASSLATLRDEQFF. In nucleotides, the CDR3 is TGTGCCAGCAGCTTAGCCACCTTACGGGATGAGCAGTTCTTC.

The rearrangement links TRBV7-2 to TRBJ1-2; 9 bases are a match to TRBD1. Germline values: CDR1 SGHTA, CDR2 FQGNSA. Trimming cost V 5 bases and J 2 bases; bases outside gene matches: 6. The CDR3 covers 15 residues. The CDR3 nucleotides are TGTGCCAGCAGCCCACAGGGGGCAGCGAACTATGGCTACACCTTC. It specifies CASSPQGAANYGYTF. Full variable domain (remainder filled in from reference TRBV7-2 and TRBJ1-2): GAGVSQSPSNKVTEKGKDVELRCDPISGHTALYWYRQSLGQGLEFLIYFQGNSAPDKSGLPSDRFSAERTGGSVSTLTIQRTQQEDSAVYLCASSPQGAANYGYTFGSGTRLTVV.

The chain recombines TRBV5-4 with TRBJ2-2; the D gene is possibly TRBD1 (7 bases). V lost 2 bases and J 4 bases, leaving 12 bases between the germline ends. From germline, CDR1 is SGHNT and CDR2 YYREEE (reference sequence). The CDR3 is made up of 15 amino acids. CDR3 DNA: TGTGCCAGCAGCTTCGGGGGACAGCCCACCGGGGAGCTGTTTTTT. Protein product: CASSFGGQPTGELFF.

The V call is TRBV29-1, the J call TRBJ1-1; tentatively, D is TRBD1 (6 bases). Looked up from germline, CDR1 is SQVTM and CDR2 is ANQGSEA. The V gene lost 3 bases and the J gene lost 3 bases, with 8 bases spanning the gap. The CDR3 is 12 residues long. CDR3 sequence (DNA): TGCAGCGTTGACAGGGGATACACTGAAGCTTTCTTT. This codes for CSVDRGYTEAFF.

Concerning this clone itself: The same CDR3 is also encoded by other DNA sequences in this sample. The gene calls are TRBV6-5 and TRBJ1-5, with D perhaps matching TRBD1 (5 bases). The CDR3 covers 15 residues. V was clipped by 0 bases and J by 4 bases, with 10 bases between them. The germline CDR1 and CDR2 sequences are MNHEY and SVGAGI. CDR3 sequence reads: CASSYSRDGNQPQHF. The CDR3 nucleotides read TGTGCCAGCAGTTACTCTAGGGACGGTAATCAGCCCCAGCATTTT.

The chain combines TRBV28 with TRBJ1-5; D not certain. Germline-derived CDR1 and CDR2 are MDHEN and SYDVKM. The CDR3 covers 12 residues. V gave up 7 bases and J gave up 7 bases, with 11 bases separating them. CDR3 in amino acids: CASTVGRQPQHF. CDR3 nucleotides: TGTGCCAGCACCGTAGGTAGGCAGCCCCAGCATTTT.

This chain connects TRBV28 to TRBJ2-7; possibly TRBD1 or TRBD2 for D (5 bases each). Germline V gives CDR1 MDHEN, CDR2 SYDVKM. Trimming shortened V by 10 bases and J by 3 bases, and 16 bases separated the two germline ends. The CDR3 has 13 residues. The DNA of the CDR3 is TGTGCCACCCAGGGACCAATGTTCTACGAGCAGTACTTC. It encodes CATQGPMFYEQYF. Full variable domain (remainder filled in from reference TRBV28 and TRBJ2-7): DVKVTQSSRYLVKRTGEKVFLECVQDMDHENMFWYRQDPGLGLRLIYFSYDVKMKEKGDIPEGYSVSREKKERFSLILESASTNQTSMYLCATQGPMFYEQYFGPGTRLTVT.

This clone was recorded once. This chain uses TRBV7-9 with TRBJ2-7; a possible D gene is TRBD2 (5 bases). CDR3 length: 14 residues. V lost 0 bases and J lost 3, with 9 bases in between. CDR1 and CDR2 from the germline V gene are SEHNR and FQNEAQ (reference sequence). CDR3 loop: CASSLASGNYEQYF. The DNA for the CDR3 is TGTGCCAGCAGCTTAGCGAGCGGAAACTACGAGCAGTACTTC.

J is TRBJ2-7 and V is TRBV7-2; 11 bases fit TRBD2. The V gene's germline CDR1 is SGHTA and CDR2 FQGNSA. The CDR3 loop spans 14 amino acids. The J segment lost 5 bases and the V segment lost 8 bases, leaving 8 bases of the junction unmatched. DNA of the CDR3: TGTGCCAGCGGGCGTACTAGCGGGAGCAACGAGCAGTACTTC. It translates to CASGRTSGSNEQYF.

V is TRBV9 and J is TRBJ2-3, with unresolved D. The CDR3 loop spans 13 amino acids. Trimming shortened V by 4 bases and J by 6 bases, and 12 bases separated the two germline ends. CDR1 SGDLS and CDR2 YYNGEE come from the germline V gene. The CDR3 is CASSRDFRDTQYF. The DNA for the CDR3 is TGTGCCAGCAGCCGCGATTTTCGGGATACGCAGTATTTT. The variable domain in full, completed from reference TRBV9 and TRBJ2-3, reads DSGVTQTPKHLITATGQRVTLRCSPRSGDLSVYWYQQSLDQGLQFLIQYYNGEERAKGNILERFSAQQFPDLHSELNLSSLELGDSALYFCASSRDFRDTQYFGPGTRLTVL.

V and J are TRBV5-4 and TRBJ2-2; D not certain. Germline CDR1 and CDR2: SGHNT and YYREEE (reference sequence). The germline V and J ends were trimmed by 1 base and 0 bases, with 4 bases remaining between them. The length of the CDR3 is 14 residues. The DNA for the CDR3 is TGTGCCAGCAGCTTGCTTACGAACACCGGGGAGCTGTTTTTT. Its translation is CASSLLTNTGELFF.

On this clone itself: The sample contains more than one DNA sequence encoding this CDR3. The chain joins TRBV7-8 to TRBJ2-5; D call uncertain. This CDR3 is built from 11 residues. From germline, CDR1 is SGHVS and CDR2 FQNEAQ. The V end lost 0 bases, the J end lost 4 bases, and 0 bases lay between the germline ends. The CDR3, as DNA: TGTGCCAGCAGCTTAGCAGAGACCCAGTACTTC. As protein: CASSLAETQYF.

This clone was picked up one time. The rearrangement joins TRBV19 to TRBJ2-2; weak D call: TRBD2 (6 bases). Trimming shortened V by 6 bases and J by 4 bases, and 12 bases separated the two germline ends. The CDR3 runs 14 residues. Germline V gene lookup returns CDR1 LNHDA and CDR2 SQIVND (reference sequence). The CDR3 loop reads CASRVLGGTGELFF. The CDR3 region has the DNA TGTGCCAGTAGGGTCTTGGGGGGCACCGGGGAGCTGTTTTTT.

V usage is TRBV11-3 and J usage is TRBJ2-7; 9 positions agree with TRBD1. CDR1 and CDR2 from the germline V gene are SGHNT and YENEEA. The junction had 8 bases not matched to a gene; V was cut back by 6 bases and J by 5 bases. The CDR3 is made up of 14 amino acids. CDR3 nucleotides: TGTGCCAGCAGTTTCAGGACAGGGGCGGACGAGCAGTACTTC. Encoded protein: CASSFRTGADEQYF.

DNA of the CDR3: TGCGCCAGCAGCTTGACGGCTAGCACAGATACGCAGTATTTT. Amino acids: CASSLTASTDTQYF. The rearrangement joins TRBV5-1 to TRBJ2-3, with no clear D. Trimming took off 1 base at V and 0 bases at J, with 6 bases between the two ends. Germline CDR1 and CDR2: SGHRS and YFSETQ. This CDR3 comprises 14 residues.

Notes on this clone: Different DNA sequences within this sample yield the same CDR3. This chain uses TRBV7-7 with TRBJ2-1; D gene ambiguous. The CDR3 totals 13 residues. Trimming took off 5 bases at V and 0 bases at J, with 5 bases between the two ends. Per the germline V gene, CDR1 is SSHAT and CDR2 is FNYEAQ (reference sequence). CDR3 DNA sequence: TGTGCCAGCAGCCTTGACTCCTACAATGAGCAGTTCTTC. It encodes CASSLDSYNEQFF.

The V and J genes are TRBV5-1 and TRBJ1-1; D unclear. Trimming removed 1 base from V and 1 base from J, with 14 bases in between. The germline CDR1 and CDR2 sequences are SGHRS and YFSETQ. This CDR3 is 16 amino acids long. CDR3 amino acids: CASSLMAHNGNTEAFF. The CDR3 nucleotides are TGCGCCAGCAGCTTGATGGCCCACAACGGGAACACTGAAGCTTTCTTT.

The gene calls are TRBV18 and TRBJ2-3; D tentatively fits TRBD1 or TRBD2 (5 bases each). Per germline, CDR1 KGHSH and CDR2 LQKENI. The CDR3 is 13 amino acids. V was clipped by 5 bases and J by 10 bases, with 16 bases between them. DNA of the CDR3: TGTGCCAGCTCAACGGGGCCCCCGGGGCCGCAGTATTTT. It codes for CASSTGPPGPQYF.

The chain recombines TRBV6-1 with TRBJ2-7, with D uncertain. This CDR3 has 11 residues. Trimming cost V 5 bases and J 1 base, with 3 bases left between them. The germline gives CDR1 MNHNS, CDR2 SASEGT. In DNA, the CDR3 is TGTGCCAGCAGTCAATCCTACGAGCAGTACTTC. Its protein product is CASSQSYEQYF.

With respect to this clone: Other DNA variants within this sample encode the same CDR3. The chain employs TRBV18 and TRBJ1-3; possible D gene TRBD1, 5 bases. V was shortened by 3 bases and J by 4 bases, with 10 bases between the two germline ends. The CDR3 consists of 14 residues. CDR1 and CDR2 from the germline V gene are KGHSH and LQKENI. DNA for the CDR3: TGTGCCAGCTCACCGCAGGGTGGCGGAAACACCATATATTTT. Residues: CASSPQGGGNTIYF.

The CDR3 DNA is TGTGCCAGCAGCTTCGAGATACTAGCGGGAGGGCAAGATACGCAGTATTTT. This translates into CASSFEILAGGQDTQYF. The V and J genes are TRBV5-4 and TRBJ2-3; TRBD2 matches 13 bases. Trimming at V came to 2 bases and at J to 5 bases, leaving 8 bases not matched to a gene. Germline V gene lookup returns CDR1 SGHNT and CDR2 YYREEE (reference sequence). The CDR3 consists of 17 residues.

The J gene is TRBJ1-4, the V gene TRBV19, with D hard to call. The length of the CDR3 is 14 residues. Germline assignment: CDR1 LNHDA and CDR2 SQIVND (reference sequence). V lost 6 bases to trimming and J lost 0 bases, with 8 bases between them. CDR3 bases: TGTGCCAGTAGGTTGCTTGCAACTAATGAAAAACTGTTTTTT. It specifies CASRLLATNEKLFF.

The V call is TRBV14, the J call TRBJ2-7; D is possibly TRBD2 (6 bases). The germline CDR1 and CDR2 sequences are SGHDN and FVKESK. The germline V and J ends were trimmed by 4 bases and 8 bases, with 21 bases remaining between them. The CDR3 consists of 15 residues. The CDR3 loop reads CASSLTLGGGTKQYF. The CDR3 DNA follows: TGTGCCAGCAGCCTCACATTGGGGGGTGGTACCAAGCAGTACTTC.

The chain employs TRBV5-1 and TRBJ1-5; 8 positions match TRBD1. Germline trimming cut 5 bases from V and 6 bases from J; bases unmatched to any gene: 10. This CDR3 comprises 15 residues. Germline-derived CDR1 and CDR2 are SGHRS and YFSETQ. CDR3 protein: CASSPGTGSFQPQHF. The CDR3 DNA follows: TGCGCCAGCAGTCCCGGGACAGGTAGTTTTCAGCCCCAGCATTTT. Looking up the rest from reference TRBV5-1 and TRBJ1-5 gives the full variable domain: KAGVTQTPRYLIKTRGQQVTLSCSPISGHRSVSWYQQTPGQGLQFLFEYFSETQRNKGNFPGRFSGRQFSNSRSEMNVSTLELGDSALYLCASSPGTGSFQPQHFGDGTRLSIL.

This chain connects TRBV6-5 to TRBJ2-7; 9 bases match TRBD1. From germline, CDR1 is MNHEY and CDR2 SVGAGI. J was trimmed by 2 bases and V by 4 bases; bases with no gene match: 6. This CDR3 comprises 15 residues. The CDR3 loop is CASSFWTGVTYEQYF. CDR3 sequence (DNA): TGTGCCAGCAGTTTCTGGACAGGGGTCACCTACGAGCAGTACTTC.

V and J are TRBV5-1 and TRBJ2-1; 7 nucleotides line up with TRBD1. CDR1 and CDR2 from the germline V gene are SGHRS and YFSETQ. Losses at the gene ends were 4 bases for V and 6 bases for J; bases not matched to a gene: 7. This CDR3 spans 14 amino acids. The CDR3 DNA sequence: TGCGCCAGCAGCCATGACAGGGTCGGCAATGAGCAGTTCTTC. It encodes CASSHDRVGNEQFF.

V and J are TRBV30 and TRBJ1-4, with D perhaps TRBD1 (5 bases). From germline, CDR1 is GTSNPN and CDR2 SVGIG (reference sequence). The length of the CDR3 is 12 residues. V lost 5 bases to trimming and J lost 6 bases, with 10 bases between them. The chain's CDR3 is CAWGAGHEKLFF. CDR3 nucleotide sequence: TGTGCCTGGGGGGCGGGCCATGAAAAACTGTTTTTT.

Points on this clone: The same CDR3 arises from other DNA sequences in this sample as well. The chain is built from TRBV20-1 and TRBJ2-3, with D unresolved. The V gene's germline CDR1 is DFQATT and CDR2 SNEGSKA (reference sequence). This CDR3 is built from 10 residues. Trimming took 5 bases from V and 3 from J, leaving 3 bases between them. Here the CDR3 reads CSAFTDTQYF. The CDR3 region has the DNA TGCAGTGCTTTTACAGATACGCAGTATTTT.

This chain uses TRBV9 with TRBJ2-1; D may be TRBD2 (5 bases). CDR1 is SGDLS and CDR2 is YYNGEE in the germline V gene. Trimming took off 6 bases at V and 7 bases at J, with 17 bases between the two ends. This CDR3 contains 14 residues. The CDR3 sequence: CASILSRALNEQFF. The DNA for the CDR3 is TGTGCCAGCATTTTATCGAGGGCCTTAAATGAGCAGTTCTTC.

The chain couples TRBV18 to TRBJ2-5; 7 bases match TRBD2. Germline CDR1 is KGHSH and CDR2 is LQKENI. The CDR3 is made up of 13 amino acids. V lost 5 bases and J lost 2; bases outside the gene matches: 2. Here the CDR3 reads CASSVAGQETQYF. In DNA, the CDR3 is TGTGCCAGCTCAGTAGCGGGTCAAGAGACCCAGTACTTC.

The count of this clone is one. The chain couples TRBV7-2 to TRBJ2-3, with D possibly being TRBD2 (5 bases). V was shortened by 7 bases and J by 3 bases, with 11 bases between the two germline ends. The CDR3 consists of 13 residues. The germline gives CDR1 SGHTA, CDR2 FQGNSA. The CDR3 is CASTPPGTDTQYF. The CDR3 region has the DNA TGTGCCAGCACCCCCCCGGGGACAGATACGCAGTATTTT.

The table lists this clone with a count of one. The chain has TRBV2 and TRBJ2-7, with TRBD1 matching 7 bases. The CDR3 spans 14 residues. V shed 6 bases and J 4 bases; nucleotides not matched to a gene: 9. Germline V lookup: CDR1 SNHLY, CDR2 FYNNEI. The CDR3 reads CASRRQGWPYEQYF. CDR3 coding DNA: TGTGCCAGCAGAAGACAGGGTTGGCCTTACGAGCAGTACTTC.